In this sample, the clone carrying this TCR beta chain turned up a few times. TCRdb re-derived calls from the 5' RACE reads in MiXCR, one entry per CDR3 protein. The table includes 200,000 or so distinct CDR3 sequences, roughly 17% detected once. The data were taken from a study of T-cell memory formation after mild COVID-19. Trimming took 5 bases from V and 2 from J, leaving 10 bases between them. CDR1 and CDR2 from the germline V gene are GTSNPN and SVGIG (reference sequence). CDR3 length: 14 amino acids. The specimen was PBMCs or a T cell subset sorted from them (not recorded which). V gene TRBV30 combines with J gene TRBJ1-6, with D hard to call. This TCR was sampled from an adult woman who had mild COVID-19 (a few samples of this study predate the infection). Cell type and time point are not known. The CDR3 protein is CAWVRMPYNSPLHF. The DNA of the CDR3 is TGTGCCTGGGTCAGGATGCCCTATAATTCACCCCTCCACTTT.